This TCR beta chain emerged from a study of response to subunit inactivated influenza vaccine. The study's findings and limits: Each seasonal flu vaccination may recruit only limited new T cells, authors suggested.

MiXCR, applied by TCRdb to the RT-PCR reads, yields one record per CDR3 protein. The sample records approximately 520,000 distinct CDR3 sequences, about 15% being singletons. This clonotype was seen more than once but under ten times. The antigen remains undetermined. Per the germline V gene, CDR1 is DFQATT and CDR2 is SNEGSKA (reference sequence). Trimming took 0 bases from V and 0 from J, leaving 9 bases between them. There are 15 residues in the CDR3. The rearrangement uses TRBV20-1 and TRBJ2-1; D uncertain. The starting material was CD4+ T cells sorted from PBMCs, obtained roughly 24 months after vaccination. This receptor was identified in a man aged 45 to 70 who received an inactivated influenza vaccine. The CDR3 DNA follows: TGCAGTGCTAGAGATCTCGGTAGCTCCTACAATGAGCAGTTCTTC. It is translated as CSARDLGSSYNEQFF.